This paragraph covers one T cell receptor (beta chain) sequence. Its antigen remains unknown. The treatment: roughly 11-day PBMC culture with coronavirus spike peptide pools or control peptides (ViraFEST assay). Under the ViraFEST approach, antigen-specific T cells were expanded with peptide pools and TCRs subsequently sequenced. The data were taken from a study of vaccination and CD4 T cells after COVID-19. Study-wide context: Each of the control cultures got a CEFX pool, an HIV-1 Nef pool, or no peptide.

An Oncomine TCR Beta short-read assay was used to sequence the DNA from cultured CD4+ T cells. MiXCR was run by TCRdb on the PCR reads, yielding one entry per CDR3 protein. The sample shows about 19,000 distinct CDR3 sequences, 30% to 40% of them seen only once. This CDR3 has 17 residues. V dropped 5 bases and J dropped 0; count of bases not matched to a gene: 10. Germline CDR1 is SGHTA and CDR2 is FQGTGA. The sequence was obtained from a human donor with COVID-19. V usage is TRBV7-3 and J usage is TRBJ2-3; 8 nucleotides align to TRBD2. Sequencing was carried out using cultured CD4+ T cells from blood. The CDR3 region has the DNA TGTGCCAGCAGCCGTTACGGGGGGGGACATAGCACAGATACGCAGTATTTT. Its translation: CASSRYGGGHSTDTQYF.